The 4 T cell receptor beta chains presented below share a single source sample, sequenced in a study of blood T cells in healthy people across ages. The authors ran a second PCR of roughly 6 to 11 cycles using a sample-barcoded 5' primer and a J-beta primer mix. TCRdb re-analysed the 5' RACE reads in MiXCR, keeping a single row per CDR3 protein. The table has around 1,800,000 distinct CDR3 sequences, 35% to 50% seen once; the top ten hold about 23%. Sequenced sample: blood. The receptors shown here come from a human donor in good health.

This clonotype was seen only a few times. At one end, the junction sequence differs from germline, possibly due to a read error. This chain connects TRBV20-1 to TRBJ2-7, with D possibly being TRBD2 (5 bases). This CDR3 is built from 14 residues. Germline CDR1 DFQATT, CDR2 SNEGSKA (reference sequence). The CDR3 bases are TGCAGTACTAGAGACTCCGGGCACCTCTACGAGCAGTACTTC. As protein: CSTRDSGHLYEQYF.

This clonotype was recorded at least ten times. The chain uses TRBV20-1 and TRBJ2-7; no firm D call. V lost 1 base to trimming and J lost 7 bases, with 17 bases between them. The CDR3 has 14 amino acids. Germline CDR1 and CDR2: DFQATT and SNEGSKA (reference sequence). Here the CDR3 reads CSARANRAVSEQYF. CDR3 coding DNA: TGCAGTGCTAGAGCCAACCGGGCCGTCAGTGAGCAGTACTTC.

The V and J genes are TRBV12-3 or TRBV12-4 and TRBJ2-5; TRBD1 agrees at 8 bases. V was pared by 8 bases and J by 2 bases, with 10 bases of the junction left unmatched. The CDR3 has 15 residues. For the CDR3, the DNA is TGTGCCAGCGCACCCACAGGGGGTGGTCAAGAGACCCAGTACTTC. This codes for CASAPTGGGQETQYF.

This chain uses TRBV20-1 with TRBJ2-3; D is undetermined. In germline, CDR1 is DFQATT, CDR2 SNEGSKA (reference sequence). The CDR3 has 11 residues. Trimming cost V 6 bases and J 1 base, with 5 bases left between them. CDR3 DNA: TGCAGTGCAACCCGCACAGATACGCAGTATTTT. Protein sequence: CSATRTDTQYF.